This T cell receptor beta chain was recovered during a study of human T cells and chemical hapten exposure. The overall study: Diphenylcyclopropenone was administered weekly to the scalp of patients throughout the approximately 25-week study. A patient group, mainly female, showed alopecia areata, totalis or universalis.

The CDR3 is 15 residues long. V was trimmed by 1 base and J by 7 bases, leaving 14 bases between them. Germline-derived CDR1 and CDR2 are SEHNR and FQNEAQ (reference sequence). Time point specified: patch test 1, 2 weeks after DPC sensitization. Treatment noted: therapeutic diphenylcyclopropenone sensitization with weekly scalp DPC. Blood collection happened ahead of applying each patch test. TCRdb called the RACE reads again in MiXCR, with one record for every CDR3 protein. Of some 94,000 distinct CDR3 sequences listed, roughly 12% were seen once; the top ten hold less than 2.5%. Whole-study results and caveats: Relative to control repertoires, expanded TCRs gave rise to significantly more large CDR3 similarity clusters.

This clonotype occurred a few times. The antigen is unknown. The specimen was whole blood, collected in connection with sensitization to the hapten diphenylcyclopropenone (DPC). This TCR was recovered from a woman aged 40 to 49 with alopecia areata. Some clones in this sample may be carry-over from other donors' samples. The chain uses TRBV7-9 and TRBJ2-1, with D unclear. CDR3 amino acids: CASSLGNYLGNEQFF. As DNA, the CDR3 is TGTGCCAGCAGCTTAGGGAACTACCTTGGAAATGAGCAGTTCTTC.